The clone carrying this TCR beta chain was detected once. This entry belongs to a study of Tregs in tolerant kidney transplant recipients. Produced via immunoSEQ multiplex PCR; TCRdb's table is partial and in-frame only. The sample has approximately 82,000 clones, roughly 93% seen once. V was trimmed by 1 base and J by 0 bases, leaving 10 bases between them. Germline CDR1 reads MDHEN; CDR2 reads SYDVKM. This CDR3 contains 15 residues. Mixed chimerism was transient after nonmyeloablative marrow transplants from related graft donors. Thawed PBMCs were FACS-sorted into unstimulated CD4+CD25+CD127- regulatory T cells, CD4+CD25- non-regulatory cells, CD4 and CD8 cells.

The chain uses TRBV28 and TRBJ2-7, with unresolved D. The starting material was CD4+ T cells from blood (PBMCs), obtained 12 months after the transplant. The TCR originated in a human patient who received a combined kidney and bone marrow transplant. Some T cells may have originated in the graft donor. CDR3 loop: CASSLFGSSSYEQYF. DNA of the CDR3: TGTGCCAGCAGTTTATTCGGGTCCAGCTCCTACGAGCAGTACTTC.